This T cell receptor beta chain came from a study of cytomegalovirus exposure and HLA in healthy donors. Looked up from germline, CDR1 is MGHRA and CDR2 is YSYEKL. The CDR3 is 16 amino acids. Trimming at V came to 4 bases and at J to 4 bases, leaving 13 bases not matched to a gene. In the PCR, 60 Vbeta and 13 Jbeta primers were used. In the study's own analysis: Later, an analysis found 80 million or so unique TCR beta chains, and some 10 million of these were shared. TCRdb's table, derived via immunoSEQ multiplex PCR, lists solely in-frame clones and lacks some. V, J and clone size are taken as reported in that table, and D and trimming were inferred from the DNA itself. The table lists 150,000 or so clones, roughly 78% of them singletons, with about 2.9% in the top ten. Study-level points and caveats: The study recorded 150 to 200 TCR beta chains that were cytomegalovirus-associated. Later analysis indicated greater clonal expansion among HLA-associated TCR beta chains than among equally common other chains. In an earlier analysis, most TCR beta V segments were productive about 87% or about 30% of the time.

Notes on this clone: Its cognate antigen is unknown.

This receptor was taken from a man aged 40-49 years in good health and CMV-seropositive. The sequencing input was PBMCs. This chain joins TRBV4-1 and TRBJ2-7, with TRBD1 matching 7 bases. CDR3 amino acids: CASSLEGGPSGYEQYF. CDR3 DNA: TGCGCCAGCAGCCTCGAAGGGGGCCCCTCGGGATACGAGCAGTACTTC.